Following are 9 T cell receptor beta chains from one sample sequenced in a study of T cells after yellow fever vaccination. TCRdb re-derived calls from the 5' RACE reads in MiXCR, one entry per CDR3 protein. The sample records some 220,000 distinct CDR3 sequences, 2.5% to 3.5% being singletons. Sequenced here: CD4+ T cells sorted from PBMCs, sampled 10 days after the yellow fever booster vaccination. These receptors were obtained from a man between 18 and 35 years old who received the YFV17D yellow fever vaccine.

This clonotype has only a few counts. The J gene is TRBJ1-1, the V gene TRBV7-9; D remains unclear. This CDR3 is 15 amino acids long. Per germline, CDR1 SEHNR and CDR2 FQNEAQ (reference sequence). Trimming stripped 3 bases from V and 6 bases from J, with 17 bases between. The CDR3 DNA sequence: TGTGCCAGCAGCTTGACCCTAGACCTAGGCGCTGAAGCTTTCTTT. Protein: CASSLTLDLGAEAFF.

This clonotype has a count of ten or more. The CDR3 here is CSARDRAGGRYYGYTF. The CDR3 DNA reads TGCAGTGCTAGAGATAGGGCAGGGGGCAGGTACTATGGCTACACCTTC. This rearrangement joins TRBV20-1 to TRBJ1-2; 8 nucleotides agree with TRBD1. Germline-derived CDR1 and CDR2 are DFQATT and SNEGSKA (reference sequence). V trimming: 0 bases; J trimming: 3 bases; junction bases outside the gene matches: 9. The CDR3 is made up of 16 amino acids.

A few counts support this clonotype. The V gene is TRBV29-1, the J gene TRBJ1-2; D call uncertain. CDR1 and CDR2 (germline): SQVTM, ANQGSEA. This CDR3 has 12 residues. V gave up 5 bases and J gave up 2 bases, with 9 bases separating them. DNA for the CDR3: TGCAGCGTTCACCCCGAAAACTATGGCTACACCTTC. As protein: CSVHPENYGYTF. The whole variable domain, filled in from reference TRBV29-1 and TRBJ1-2, reads SAVISQKPSRDICQRGTSLTIQCQVDSQVTMMFWYRQQPGQSLTLIATANQGSEATYESGFVIDKFPISRPNLTFSTLTVSNMSPEDSSIYLCSVHPENYGYTFGSGTRLTVV.

This clonotype was seen repeatedly, ten times or more. This chain joins TRBV9 and TRBJ2-3; D could derive from TRBD1 or TRBD2 (5 bases each). The ends were cut back, 4 bases at V and 2 bases at J, with 14 bases in the middle. The V gene's germline CDR1 is SGDLS and CDR2 YYNGEE. This CDR3 contains 15 residues. The CDR3 spells CASSTGVGVTDTQYF. CDR3 bases: TGTGCCAGCAGCACCGGTGTGGGGGTCACAGATACGCAGTATTTT.

This clonotype was recorded many times. The chain uses TRBV11-2 and TRBJ2-1; D not certain. Germline V CDR1 and CDR2: SGHAT, FQNNGV. The CDR3 totals 14 residues. Deletions cut 8 bases from V and 4 bases from J, with 15 bases between. DNA of the CDR3: TGTGCCAGCCGCCGGCCCTTCGGTTACAATGAGCAGTTCTTC. It translates to CASRRPFGYNEQFF.

CDR3 sequence: CAWNTGGGETQYF. DNA of the CDR3: TGTGCCTGGAACACCGGCGGGGGAGAGACCCAGTACTTC. The rearrangement links TRBV30 to TRBJ2-5; TRBD2 agrees at 7 bases. This CDR3 contains 13 residues. Trimming removed 4 bases from V and 4 bases from J; junction bases left unmatched: 6. Germline CDR1 is GTSNPN and CDR2 is SVGIG (reference sequence).

This clonotype has at least ten counts. The chain uses TRBV7-3 and TRBJ2-2; D is perhaps TRBD1 (5 bases). The V gene lost 8 bases and the J gene lost 2 bases, with 9 bases spanning the gap. Germline lookup yields CDR1 SGHTA and CDR2 FQGTGA. The CDR3 runs 13 residues. Written as DNA, the CDR3 is TGTGCCAGCGGGCAGGGAAACACCGGGGAGCTGTTTTTT. This sequence encodes CASGQGNTGELFF.

This clonotype showed up many times. V usage is TRBV29-1 and J usage is TRBJ2-7; D remains ambiguous. Per germline, CDR1 SQVTM and CDR2 ANQGSEA. The germline V and J ends were trimmed by 5 bases and 7 bases, with 12 bases remaining between them. The CDR3 is made up of 11 amino acids. The CDR3 DNA follows: TGCAGCGTTTCGAATGTGGGGGAGCAGTACGTC. This codes for CSVSNVGEQYV.

This clonotype showed up many times. V gene TRBV30 combines with J gene TRBJ2-3, with 11 bases that match TRBD1. Per the germline V gene, CDR1 is GTSNPN and CDR2 is SVGIG (reference sequence). Losses at the gene ends were 5 bases for V and 4 bases for J; bases not matched to a gene: 8. This CDR3 has 15 residues. CDR3 residues: CAWRRGQGGADTQYF. The CDR3 region has the DNA TGTGCCTGGCGGAGGGGACAGGGGGGCGCAGATACGCAGTATTTT. Filled out from reference TRBV30 and TRBJ2-3, the complete variable domain reads SQTIHQWPATLVQPVGSPLSLECTVEGTSNPNLYWYRQAAGRGLQLLFYSVGIGQISSEVPQNLSASRPQDRQFILSSKKLLLSDSGFYLCAWRRGQGGADTQYFGPGTRLTVL.